Described below is a single TCR beta chain sequence and its context. The antigen remains undetermined. The sample belongs to a study of the immune and genomic landscape of osteosarcoma. Across the whole study: The cohort was enriched for poor-risk osteosarcoma. Study-wide findings and caveats: Several cases had one hyperexpanded dominant clone and under 100 clonotypes. Productive clonality stayed low overall, though C3 exceeded C1. Productive clonality was low overall, averaging about 0.09, maximum more than 0.29.

This CDR3 has 15 amino acids. V was cut by 1 base and J by 3 bases, with 13 bases left in between. Germline CDR1 reads SGHDN; CDR2 reads FVKESK. Only in-frame clones appear in the TCRdb table, and some are missing; sequencing was by immunoSEQ multiplex PCR. The data contain roughly 690 clones, approximately 80% of them singletons. The chain links TRBV14 to TRBJ2-7; D might be TRBD2 (6 bases). Material: primary tumor tissue from the femur. This clonotype originated in a man aged 25 to 40 with osteosarcoma. CDR3 DNA sequence: TGTGCCAGCAGCCAAGCCCGGGGGTTGGGCTACGAGCAGTACTTC. This gives the protein CASSQARGLGYEQYF. Together with reference TRBV14 and TRBJ2-7, the CDR3 gives the full variable domain: EAGVTQFPSHSVIEKGQTVTLRCDPISGHDNLYWYRRVMGKEIKFLLHFVKESKQDESGMPNNRFLAERTGGTYSTLKVQPAELEDSGVYFCASSQARGLGYEQYFGPGTRLTVT.